The 8 T cell receptor beta chains listed next were all sequenced from one sample in a study of shared clonotypes between healthy human individuals. Profiling relied on immunoSEQ multiplex PCR, and the TCRdb table lists in-frame clones only, not all of them. Among just over 2,000,000 clones listed, about 95% were seen once. Terminally differentiated effector memory CD45RA+ cells were excluded from the naive CD8 cells, which were CD45RO-negative and positively selected for CCR7. Sequenced: naive CD8+ T cells sorted from blood. These TCRs come from a man between 18 and 35 years old in good health.

This clone was seen a single time. The genes are TRBV4-3 and TRBJ2-3; 11 bases are shared with TRBD2. Germline values: CDR1 LGHNA, CDR2 YSLEER. Trimming removed 9 bases from V and 6 bases from J; junction bases left unmatched: 8. This CDR3 spans 14 amino acids. CDR3 bases: TGCGCCAGGGCGACTAGCGGGGTAACGGATACGCAGTATTTT. Its protein product is CARATSGVTDTQYF.

This chain uses TRBV7-7 with TRBJ2-2; no firm D call. The CDR3 is 16 amino acids. From germline, CDR1 is SSHAT and CDR2 FNYEAQ (reference sequence). DNA of the CDR3: TGTGCTACCCCGACACGGTCAAGATCCTTGACCGGGGAGCTGTTTTTT. Translated: CATPTRSRSLTGELFF.

The chain links TRBV27 to TRBJ1-2, with D unclear. The CDR3 runs 13 residues. In germline, CDR1 is MNHEY, CDR2 SMNVEV (reference sequence). V lost 2 bases, J lost 3 bases, and 7 bases lay in between. CDR3 DNA: TGTGCCAGCAGTTTAGATCCAGACTATGGCTACACCTTC. Translation gives CASSLDPDYGYTF.

The chain combines TRBV4-1 with TRBJ1-1; D is uncertain. V lost 4 bases and J 1 base, leaving 10 bases between the germline ends. The length of the CDR3 is 14 residues. Per germline, CDR1 MGHRA and CDR2 YSYEKL. As DNA, the CDR3 is TGCGCCAGCAGCCCGAGGGTTAAGAACACTGAAGCTTTCTTT. This sequence encodes CASSPRVKNTEAFF.

The chain links TRBV27 to TRBJ2-7; 7 bases line up with TRBD1. With 5 bases clipped from V and 7 bases from J, the junction kept 17 bases outside the gene matches. The CDR3 consists of 16 residues. Germline V CDR1 and CDR2: MNHEY, SMNVEV (reference sequence). CDR3 region: CASSSPQGVTGLEQYF. CDR3 DNA: TGTGCCAGCAGTAGCCCTCAGGGGGTCACCGGTCTGGAGCAGTACTTC.

This chain uses TRBV28 with TRBJ2-3; 8 nucleotides align to TRBD1. Per germline, CDR1 MDHEN and CDR2 SYDVKM. V dropped 6 bases and J dropped 6; count of bases not matched to a gene: 8. The CDR3 runs to 14 residues. The CDR3 protein is CASRPARGRDTQYF. The CDR3 bases are TGTGCCAGCAGACCCGCCAGGGGGCGTGATACGCAGTATTTT.

The gene calls are TRBV7-9 and TRBJ1-2; unclear D gene. V was pared by 3 bases and J by 5 bases, with 10 bases between. The CDR3 has 13 residues. In germline, CDR1 is SEHNR, CDR2 FQNEAQ (reference sequence). CDR3 DNA: TGTGCCAGCAGCTTCGGGCCCGGGTATGGCTACACCTTC. Its protein product is CASSFGPGYGYTF.

This clone occurred a few times. The rearrangement links TRBV4-3 to TRBJ2-7, with no clear D. This CDR3 region has 14 residues. V was cut by 1 base and J by 0 bases, with 7 bases left in between. Germline V CDR1 and CDR2: LGHNA, YSLEER. The CDR3 loop reads CASSQGHSSYEQYF. The CDR3 coding sequence is TGCGCCAGCAGCCAAGGGCACAGCTCCTACGAGCAGTACTTC.